The next 19 T cell receptor beta chains were all read from a single sample in a study of CD8+CD57+ T cells in acquired aplastic anemia. Template material for TCR beta VDJ and CDR3 profiling consisted of genomic DNA. TCRdb reanalysed the reads using MiXCR and keeps one entry per CDR3 protein. The table shows 150,000 to 200,000 distinct CDR3 sequences, with over 55% occurring only once. Flow cytometry had shown expanded CD8+CD57+ cells in the patients chosen for sequencing. The sequenced material came from sorted CD4+, CD8+, or CD8+CD57+ T cells (not recorded which) from PBMCs. The receptors originated from a human donor with aplastic anemia.

The rearrangement uses TRBV10-3 and TRBJ2-3; 10 bases line up with TRBD1. Germline CDR1 is ENHRY and CDR2 is SYGVKD. The CDR3 covers 15 residues. Trimming removed 7 bases from V and 1 base from J; junction bases left unmatched: 5. CDR3 amino acids: CAITTDRGRTDTQYF. CDR3 DNA: TGTGCCATCACCACCGACAGGGGGCGCACAGATACGCAGTATTTT.

The chain uses TRBV7-2 and TRBJ2-2, with 8 bases aligning to TRBD1. The V and J ends lost 2 bases and 3 bases, in that order; junction bases with no gene match: 11. This CDR3 is built from 18 residues. Germline CDR1 and CDR2: SGHTA and FQGNSA. The CDR3 DNA is TGTGCCAGCAGCTTATTTGCCGCAGGGGGCGCGGACACCGGGGAGCTGTTTTTT. Translation: CASSLFAAGGADTGELFF.

V is TRBV19 and J is TRBJ1-6, with 7 bases fitting TRBD1. The CDR3 is 15 amino acids. V lost 0 bases and J lost 10; bases outside the gene matches: 6. The V gene's germline CDR1 is LNHDA and CDR2 SQIVND (reference sequence). The CDR3 nucleotides read TGTGCCAGTAGTATAGAAAGGACAGGTCGGTCACCCCTCCACTTT. Its translation is CASSIERTGRSPLHF.

This chain connects TRBV2 to TRBJ2-1, with 7 bases that match TRBD2. V lost 6 bases to trimming and J lost 6 bases; unmatched junction nucleotides: 8. Germline CDR1 and CDR2: SNHLY and FYNNEI. CDR3 length: 14 amino acids. The CDR3 region is CASSVAGALNEQFF. DNA of the CDR3: TGTGCCAGCAGCGTAGCGGGTGCTCTCAATGAGCAGTTCTTC.

The chain links TRBV2 to TRBJ1-2; D unresolved. Germline V gives CDR1 SNHLY, CDR2 FYNNEI. V gave up 0 bases and J gave up 2 bases, with 13 bases separating them. CDR3 length: 16 amino acids. The CDR3 DNA is TGTGCCAGCAGTGAAGCGCGACGGGCGACCAACTATGGCTACACCTTC. Its translation is CASSEARRATNYGYTF.

This clonotype was recorded a few times. The chain is built from TRBV15 and TRBJ1-6; a weak D match, TRBD1 (5 bases). The CDR3 length is 14 residues. V lost 1 base and J lost 7, with 8 bases in between. Germline CDR1 is LNHNV and CDR2 is YYDKDF (reference sequence). CDR3 amino acids: CATSRVGTNSPLHF. The CDR3 nucleotides are TGTGCCACCAGCAGAGTAGGGACCAATTCACCCCTCCACTTT.

This sequence joins TRBV29-1 and TRBJ1-2; D gene uncertain. CDR3 size: 13 residues. Germline values: CDR1 SQVTM, CDR2 ANQGSEA. DNA of the CDR3: TGCGCGACCAGTGCACTCGAAAACTATGGCTACACCTTC. This gives the protein CATSALENYGYTF.

This clonotype was recorded many times. The V gene is TRBV15, the J gene TRBJ2-7; 8 bases line up with TRBD1. J lost 5 bases, V lost 0 bases, and 6 bases had no gene match. The germline gives CDR1 LNHNV, CDR2 YYDKDF (reference sequence). The CDR3 is 15 amino acids. The CDR3 loop is CATSRETGARDEQYF. The CDR3 bases are TGTGCCACCAGCAGAGAGACAGGGGCGAGGGACGAGCAGTACTTC.

V and J are TRBV29-1 and TRBJ2-1; D call uncertain. This CDR3 contains 12 residues. Germline lookup yields CDR1 SQVTM and CDR2 ANQGSEA. The V end lost 1 base, the J end lost 8 bases, and 9 bases lay between the germline ends. The CDR3: CSVEGSPHEQFF. CDR3 nucleotide sequence: TGCAGCGTTGAAGGGAGTCCCCATGAGCAGTTCTTC.

V gene TRBV2 combines with J gene TRBJ1-5; D is perhaps TRBD1 (6 bases). Germline CDR1 and CDR2: SNHLY and FYNNEI. CDR3 length: 15 amino acids. Between the trimmed V and J ends, which lost 6 bases and 5 bases, there was a span of 17 bases. CDR3 loop: CASSGATGSDQPQHF. The CDR3 DNA sequence: TGTGCCAGCAGCGGGGCGACAGGATCGGATCAGCCCCAGCATTTT.

This clonotype has more than one count but fewer than ten. The V and J genes are TRBV4-1 and TRBJ2-5; 8 bases fit TRBD1. V shed 2 bases and J 4 bases; nucleotides not matched to a gene: 3. The CDR3 has 14 residues. CDR1 MGHRA and CDR2 YSYEKL come from the germline V gene. In DNA, the CDR3 is TGCGCCAGCAGCCAACAGGGGGCAAGAGAGACCCAGTACTTC. This sequence encodes CASSQQGARETQYF.

The chain recombines TRBV20-1 with TRBJ1-5; possible D gene TRBD1, 5 bases. Trimming stripped 3 bases from V and 7 bases from J, with 16 bases between. The CDR3 length is 14 residues. CDR1 is DFQATT and CDR2 is SNEGSKA in the germline V gene (reference sequence). The CDR3 spells CSASRGSESQPQHF. In DNA form, the CDR3 reads TGCAGTGCTAGTCGGGGCTCAGAATCACAGCCCCAGCATTTT.

This clonotype was recorded a few times. V is TRBV2 and J is TRBJ2-3; 13 bases line up with TRBD2. This CDR3 has 16 amino acids. The junction had 7 bases not matched to a gene; V was cut back by 8 bases and J by 2 bases. CDR1 SNHLY and CDR2 FYNNEI come from the germline V gene. The CDR3 bases are TGTGCCAGCCGAGAGGGACTAGCGGGAACCACAGATACGCAGTATTTT. As protein: CASREGLAGTTDTQYF.

This chain connects TRBV7-3 to TRBJ2-1; 9 bases are a match to TRBD2. J gave up 3 bases and V 4 bases, and 7 bases lay outside the gene matches. The CDR3 is 16 residues long. Germline V lookup: CDR1 SGHTA, CDR2 FQGTGA. Here the CDR3 DNA reads TGTGCCAGCAGCTCAATAGCGGGAGTGGGCTACAATGAGCAGTTCTTC. This translates into CASSSIAGVGYNEQFF.

Concerning this clonotype itself: One junction end disagrees with the germline gene, perhaps due to a read error. The V and J genes are TRBV10-3 and TRBJ1-6; D is possibly TRBD1 (5 bases). There are 15 residues in the CDR3. CDR1 is ENHRY and CDR2 is SYGVKD in the germline V gene. CDR3: CATSSGTQSGSPLHF. DNA for the CDR3: TGTGCCACCAGTTCCGGGACTCAAAGTGGTTCACCCCTCCACTTT.

The chain has TRBV6-5 and TRBJ1-2; perhaps TRBD1 as D (5 bases). The CDR3 sequence is 13 residues long. Per the germline V gene, CDR1 is MNHEY and CDR2 is SVGAGI. V was pared by 5 bases and J by 4 bases, with 11 bases between. CDR3 sequence reads: CASSEAGGYGYTF. CDR3 nucleotide sequence: TGTGCCAGCAGTGAAGCGGGGGGCTATGGCTACACCTTC.

This clonotype was counted only a few times. The V call is TRBV29-1, the J call TRBJ1-1; TRBD1 agrees at 8 bases. Germline V gives CDR1 SQVTM, CDR2 ANQGSEA. This CDR3 is 13 amino acids long. Losses at the gene ends were 6 bases for V and 1 base for J; bases not matched to a gene: 4. The CDR3 spells CSVLDRGNTEAFF. CDR3 coding DNA: TGCAGCGTCCTTGACAGGGGGAACACTGAAGCTTTCTTT.

This chain connects TRBV10-1 to TRBJ2-5, with 8 bases that match TRBD1. The germline CDR1 and CDR2 sequences are WNHNN and SYGVQD (reference sequence). With V trimmed by 6 bases and J by 0 bases, 9 bases remained unmatched. The length of the CDR3 is 16 residues. Here the CDR3 DNA reads TGCGCCAGCAGGACGGACAGGGCCAGGTACCAAGAGACCCAGTACTTC. Its translation: CASRTDRARYQETQYF.

The V call is TRBV10-3, the J call TRBJ1-2; no clear D. The CDR3 consists of 13 residues. V shed 2 bases and J shed 12 bases, with 16 bases lying between them. Germline CDR1 reads ENHRY; CDR2 reads SYGVKD. The chain's CDR3 is CAISEHPTGKDTF. CDR3 sequence (DNA): TGTGCCATCAGTGAGCATCCGACCGGGAAGGACACCTTC.